Shown below are 13 T cell receptor beta chains from a single sample sequenced in a study of memory CD4+ T cells and cytomegalovirus serostatus. Single viable CD3+CD4+CD8-CD45RO+ cells were sorted as the memory CD4+ T cells. Profiling relied on immunoSEQ multiplex PCR, and the TCRdb table lists in-frame clones only, not all of them. This sample has about 45,000 clones, with 76% found just once. Sequenced sample: memory CD4+ T cells from blood. These receptors all stem from an adult in good health and CMV-seronegative.

This clone was detected once. The rearrangement links TRBV5-6 to TRBJ2-3; maybe TRBD1 (6 bases). With 6 bases removed from V and 2 bases from J, the gap between germline ends came to 19 bases. The CDR3 spans 16 residues. Germline V lookup: CDR1 SGHDT, CDR2 YYEEEE. The CDR3 region is CASIRTGTLYTDTQYF. The CDR3, as DNA: TGTGCCAGCATCCGCACCGGGACACTATACACAGATACGCAGTATTTT.

The chain carries TRBV29-1 and TRBJ1-2, with 10 bases matching TRBD1. J lost 3 bases, V lost 4 bases, and 5 bases had no gene match. This CDR3 is 14 amino acids long. From germline, CDR1 is SQVTM and CDR2 ANQGSEA. CDR3 residues: CSVGGQGDDYGYTF. The DNA for the CDR3 is TGCAGCGTTGGAGGACAGGGGGACGACTATGGCTACACCTTC.

V and J are TRBV16 and TRBJ1-2; D unclear. Germline values: CDR1 KGHSY, CDR2 FQNENV. The CDR3 is 14 residues long. The V end lost 3 bases, the J end lost 3 bases, and 11 bases lay between the germline ends. CDR3 coding DNA: TGTGCCAGCAGCCAGGCCGGACGGGACTATGGCTACACCTTC. Protein sequence: CASSQAGRDYGYTF.

The gene calls are TRBV6-1 and TRBJ2-3; 11 bases are a match to TRBD2. The ends lost 8 bases at V and 1 base at J; junction bases unmatched: 5. The germline V gene has CDR1 MNHNS and CDR2 SASEGT. CDR3 length: 15 amino acids. The CDR3 DNA reads TGTGCCAGCCTAATGGGACTAGCGGGCACAGATACGCAGTATTTT. It translates to CASLMGLAGTDTQYF.

V gene TRBV19 combines with J gene TRBJ1-5; D is perhaps TRBD1 (5 bases). The CDR3 spans 15 residues. The V and J ends lost 1 base and 2 bases respectively, with 9 bases between them. Germline CDR1 LNHDA, CDR2 SQIVND (reference sequence). The CDR3 nucleotides read TGTGCCAGTAGTATAGGGGGGGGAGGCAATCAGCCCCAGCATTTT. This translates into CASSIGGGGNQPQHF.

The chain has TRBV28 and TRBJ2-2, with 8 bases fitting TRBD1. The CDR3 totals 17 residues. The V gene end was trimmed by 2 bases and the J gene end by 0 bases; junction bases not matched to a gene: 5. Germline V CDR1 and CDR2: MDHEN, SYDVKM. The CDR3 coding sequence is TGTGCCAGCAGTTTAGGACAGGGAGTCGCGAACACCGGGGAGCTGTTTTTT. This gives the protein CASSLGQGVANTGELFF.

The chain couples TRBV6-6 to TRBJ2-2; TRBD1 might be the D (5 bases). The CDR3 has 15 amino acids. V dropped 6 bases and J dropped 1 base, with 12 bases sitting between them. Germline V lookup: CDR1 MNHNY, CDR2 SVGAGI (reference sequence). The CDR3 region has the DNA TGTGCCAGCAGAGACCTAGGACAGAACACCGGGGAGCTGTTTTTT. Residues: CASRDLGQNTGELFF.

The J gene is TRBJ1-2, the V gene TRBV19; 9 nucleotides match TRBD1. In germline, CDR1 is LNHDA, CDR2 SQIVND (reference sequence). CDR3 length: 16 residues. V trimming: 7 bases; J trimming: 4 bases; junction bases outside the gene matches: 13. The CDR3 sequence is CASNPGQGNWGYGYTF. CDR3 sequence (DNA): TGTGCCAGTAACCCGGGACAGGGTAATTGGGGCTATGGCTACACCTTC.

This clone was detected a few times. The chain carries TRBV7-9 and TRBJ2-2; tentatively, D is TRBD2 (6 bases). The CDR3 is 15 amino acids. V lost 2 bases to trimming and J lost 1 base, with 8 bases between them. Germline CDR1 reads SEHNR; CDR2 reads FQNEAQ (reference sequence). The CDR3 spells CASSLLAENTGELFF. CDR3 sequence (DNA): TGTGCCAGCAGCTTATTAGCGGAGAACACCGGGGAGCTGTTTTTT.

The chain is built from TRBV7-6 and TRBJ1-4; D uncertain. Germline loops: CDR1 SGHVS, CDR2 FNYEAQ. The CDR3 runs 12 residues. Deletions cut 3 bases from V and 6 bases from J, with 5 bases between. Here the CDR3 DNA reads TGTGCCAGCAGCTTTTTGGATGAAAAACTGTTTTTT. It is translated as CASSFLDEKLFF.

The chain combines TRBV10-3 with TRBJ1-1; TRBD1 matches at 8 bases. The CDR3 sequence is 17 residues long. Trimming at V came to 5 bases and at J to 4 bases, leaving 15 bases not matched to a gene. The germline V gene encodes CDR1 ENHRY and CDR2 SYGVKD. The CDR3 reads CAISLPPGGRSGTEAFF. Written as DNA, the CDR3 is TGTGCCATCAGTCTCCCCCCAGGGGGCAGATCGGGCACTGAAGCTTTCTTT.

The chain links TRBV4-1 to TRBJ2-6; D might be TRBD1 (6 bases). Germline values: CDR1 MGHRA, CDR2 YSYEKL. Trimming stripped 2 bases from V and 4 bases from J, with 12 bases between. This CDR3 has 16 amino acids. The chain's CDR3 is CASSQTPGVGANVLTF. In DNA, the CDR3 is TGCGCCAGCAGCCAAACCCCAGGGGTAGGGGCCAACGTCCTGACTTTC.

The CDR3 loop reads CASSFRQLGEKLFF. The CDR3 DNA follows: TGTGCCAGCAGTTTCAGGCAGCTAGGGGAAAAACTGTTTTTT. The V and J genes are TRBV6-5 and TRBJ1-4; D unclear. This CDR3 has 14 residues. Trimming removed 4 bases at V and 8 bases at J, with 14 bases between. Per the germline V gene, CDR1 is MNHEY and CDR2 is SVGAGI.